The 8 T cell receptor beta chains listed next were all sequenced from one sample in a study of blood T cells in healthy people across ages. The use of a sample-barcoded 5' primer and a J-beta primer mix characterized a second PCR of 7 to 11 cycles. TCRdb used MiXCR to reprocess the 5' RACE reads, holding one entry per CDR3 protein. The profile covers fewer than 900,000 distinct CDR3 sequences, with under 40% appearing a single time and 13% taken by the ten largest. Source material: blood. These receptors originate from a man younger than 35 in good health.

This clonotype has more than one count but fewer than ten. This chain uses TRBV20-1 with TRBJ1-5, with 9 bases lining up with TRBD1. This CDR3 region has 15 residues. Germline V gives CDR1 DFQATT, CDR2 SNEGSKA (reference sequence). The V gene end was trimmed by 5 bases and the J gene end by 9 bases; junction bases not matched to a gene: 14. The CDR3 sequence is CSARRTGEVGTPQHF. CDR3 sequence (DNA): TGCAGTGCTCGAAGGACAGGGGAGGTTGGGACGCCCCAGCATTTT.

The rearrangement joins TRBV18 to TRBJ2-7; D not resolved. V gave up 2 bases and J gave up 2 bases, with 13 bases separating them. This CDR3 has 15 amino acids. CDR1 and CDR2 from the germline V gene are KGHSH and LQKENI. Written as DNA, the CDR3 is TGTGCCAGCTCACCAGTCTCGGCTCCAACCTACGAGCAGTACTTC. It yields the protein CASSPVSAPTYEQYF.

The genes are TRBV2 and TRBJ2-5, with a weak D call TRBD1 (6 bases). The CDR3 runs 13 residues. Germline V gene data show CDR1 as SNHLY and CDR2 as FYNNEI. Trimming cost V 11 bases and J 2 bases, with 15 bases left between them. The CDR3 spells CACTGRGQETQYF. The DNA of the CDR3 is TGTGCCTGCACAGGGCGAGGGCAAGAGACCCAGTACTTC.

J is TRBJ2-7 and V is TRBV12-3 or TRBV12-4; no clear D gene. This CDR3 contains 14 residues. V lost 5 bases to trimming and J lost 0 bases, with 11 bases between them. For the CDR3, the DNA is TGTGCCAGCAGTACGACCCGGAGCTCCTACGAGCAGTACTTC. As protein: CASSTTRSSYEQYF.

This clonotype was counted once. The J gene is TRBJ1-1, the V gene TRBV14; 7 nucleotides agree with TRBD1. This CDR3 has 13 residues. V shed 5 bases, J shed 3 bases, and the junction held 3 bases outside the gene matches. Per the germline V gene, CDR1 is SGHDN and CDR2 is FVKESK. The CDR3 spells CASSSDRYTEAFF. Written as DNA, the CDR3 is TGTGCCAGCAGCTCGGACAGGTACACTGAAGCTTTCTTT.

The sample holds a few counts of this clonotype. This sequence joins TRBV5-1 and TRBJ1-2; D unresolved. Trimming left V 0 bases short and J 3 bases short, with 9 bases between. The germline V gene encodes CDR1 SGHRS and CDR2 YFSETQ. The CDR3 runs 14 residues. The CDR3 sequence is CASSLETAYYGYTF. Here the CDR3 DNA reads TGCGCCAGCAGCTTGGAGACGGCGTACTATGGCTACACCTTC.

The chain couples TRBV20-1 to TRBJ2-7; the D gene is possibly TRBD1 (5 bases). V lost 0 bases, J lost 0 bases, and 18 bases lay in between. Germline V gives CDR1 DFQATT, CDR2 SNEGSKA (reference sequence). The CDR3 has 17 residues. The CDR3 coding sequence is TGCAGTGCTAGAGATTTTGGGGCCAGGAGCGACTCCTACGAGCAGTACTTC. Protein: CSARDFGARSDSYEQYF.

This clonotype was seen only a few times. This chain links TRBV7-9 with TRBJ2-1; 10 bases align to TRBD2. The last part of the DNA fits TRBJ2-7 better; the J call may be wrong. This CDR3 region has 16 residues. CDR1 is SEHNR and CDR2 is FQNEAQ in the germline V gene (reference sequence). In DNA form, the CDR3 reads TGTGCCAGCAGCCCCCCTAGCGGGGGCTCCTACAATGAGCAGTACTTC. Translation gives CASSPPSGGSYNEQYF.